This T cell receptor (beta chain) was sequenced for a study of a mutant IDH1 vaccine in newly diagnosed glioma. At the level of the study: In some groups vaccination began 4-6 weeks post-radiotherapy; others received it with temozolomide. Patients' prior therapy spanned radiotherapy, temozolomide, or both; most underwent both. V12 corresponded to week 35 and V13 to week 47. Findings and limits, study-wide: Any relationship between pseudoprogression and changes in top peripheral T cell clonotypes seemed absent.

As to time point: week 47, end of study. Doses of 300 ug of mutant IDH1 20-mer peptide were given with topical imiquimod. This CDR3 is 14 amino acids long. V lost 6 bases and J 2 bases, leaving 14 bases between the germline ends. The germline V gene encodes CDR1 MNHEY and CDR2 SVGAGI. In the case of this clone: Its antigen remains unknown.

TCRdb's copy holds only in-frame clones and misses some; the assay was immunoSEQ multiplex PCR. The sample carries more than 50,000 clones, approximately 64% recorded once. J is TRBJ2-7 and V is TRBV6-5; D might be TRBD2 (6 bases). The receptor was isolated from a man aged 40-50 years with glioma. Some clones in this sample may be carry-over from other donors' samples. The material sequenced was peripheral blood mononuclear cells (PBMCs), taken from a glioma patient whose treatment included an IDH1 peptide vaccine. CDR3 coding DNA: TGTGCCAGCAGCCTCCGCCCTAGCGCCTACGAGCAGTACTTC. Its translation: CASSLRPSAYEQYF.